The 2 T cell receptor beta chains below come from one sample, sequenced in a study of blood T cell repertoires in COVID-19. The assay was immunoSEQ multiplex PCR, and TCRdb's table has in-frame clones only and misses some. This sample has about 210,000 clones, with around 82% found just once. Material for sequencing was peripheral blood. The receptors come from a woman aged 45-65 years with acute or convalescent COVID-19.

The gene calls are TRBV6-6 and TRBJ1-6, with 7 bases matching TRBD1. CDR3 length: 15 amino acids. With 6 bases clipped from V and 7 bases from J, the junction kept 9 bases outside the gene matches. Per the germline V gene, CDR1 is MNHNY and CDR2 is SVGAGI (reference sequence). CDR3 sequence (DNA): TGTGCCAGCAGCCAACAGGGGCCGACGAATTCACCCCTCCACTTT. It is translated as CASSQQGPTNSPLHF.

The chain combines TRBV6-2 or TRBV6-3 with TRBJ2-7; TRBD2 aligns across 7 bases. Germline lookup yields CDR1 MNHEY and CDR2 SVGEGT. There are 15 residues in the CDR3. V lost 4 bases and J lost 7; bases outside the gene matches: 13. The CDR3 sequence is CASSLGGSPSGEQYF. CDR3 DNA sequence: TGTGCCAGCAGTTTGGGCGGGAGCCCTTCGGGGGAGCAGTACTTC.